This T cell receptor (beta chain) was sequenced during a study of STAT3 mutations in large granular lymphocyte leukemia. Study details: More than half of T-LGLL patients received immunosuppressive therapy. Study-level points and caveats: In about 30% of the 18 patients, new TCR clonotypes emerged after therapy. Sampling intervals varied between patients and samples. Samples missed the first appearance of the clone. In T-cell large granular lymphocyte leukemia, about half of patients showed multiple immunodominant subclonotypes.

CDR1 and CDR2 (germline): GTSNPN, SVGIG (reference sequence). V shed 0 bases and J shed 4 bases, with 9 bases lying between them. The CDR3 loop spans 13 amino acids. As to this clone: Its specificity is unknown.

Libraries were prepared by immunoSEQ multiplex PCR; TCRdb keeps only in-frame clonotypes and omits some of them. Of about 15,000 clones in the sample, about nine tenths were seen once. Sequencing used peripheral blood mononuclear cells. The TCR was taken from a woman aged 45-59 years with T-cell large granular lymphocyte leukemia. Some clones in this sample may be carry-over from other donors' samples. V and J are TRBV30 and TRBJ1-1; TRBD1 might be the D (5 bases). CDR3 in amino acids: CAWSVSGGTEAFF. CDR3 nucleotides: TGTGCCTGGAGTGTCTCGGGGGGCACTGAAGCTTTCTTT.